The next 13 T cell receptor beta chains were all read from a single sample in a study of T cells after yellow fever vaccination (dated by TCRdb to about 2019). Libraries were made using 5' RACE. Sequenced on an Illumina NovaSeq 6000. TCRdb took the public reads, trimmed them with fastp at Q25, ran MiXCR for clone calling and kept in-frame beta chains. Each CDR3 protein gets just one entry, which takes the most common genes and DNA from the rows behind it. The sample has 350,000 to 450,000 distinct CDR3 sequences on record, approximately 18% of them singletons. The top ten constitute over 15% of the sample. The sample's treatment or condition label is to be understood as: live attenuated yellow fever vaccine strain. The sequences come from PBMCs, collected before the yellow fever booster vaccination. The receptors come from a young man who received the YFV17D yellow fever vaccine.

This clonotype was seen many times. The J gene is TRBJ2-7, the V gene TRBV29-1, with D possibly being TRBD1 (7 bases). Germline lookup yields CDR1 SQVTM and CDR2 ANQGSEA. This CDR3 has 16 residues. Trimming removed 1 base at V and 4 bases at J, with 20 bases between. The CDR3 sequence is CSVEVWETGRSYEQYF. DNA for the CDR3: TGCAGCGTTGAAGTGTGGGAGACAGGGAGGTCTTACGAGCAGTACTTC.

This chain uses TRBV12-3 or TRBV12-4 with TRBJ2-2, with 12 bases aligning to TRBD2. Unmatched junction bases numbered 18, after V lost 6 bases and J lost 7 bases. There are 19 residues in the CDR3. The CDR3 DNA is TGTGCCAGCAGCCGCCCCGGCGGACTAGCGGGGTCCTTTGGCGGGGAGCTGTTTTTT. This encodes CASSRPGGLAGSFGGELFF.

The chain uses TRBV5-5 and TRBJ2-2; 10 nucleotides align to TRBD2. CDR1 and CDR2 from the germline V gene are SGHKS and YYEKEE (reference sequence). The CDR3 sequence is 16 residues long. After removal of 3 bases from V and 4 bases from J, the junction contained 6 bases not matched to a gene. This CDR3 is CASSSLAGGPTGELFF. The CDR3, as DNA: TGTGCCAGCAGCTCTTTAGCGGGGGGCCCCACCGGGGAGCTGTTTTTT.

This clonotype was seen a handful of times. The V call is TRBV9, the J call TRBJ1-2; 8 bases line up with TRBD1. This CDR3 is built from 14 residues. Germline loops: CDR1 SGDLS, CDR2 YYNGEE. V was pared by 3 bases and J by 3 bases, with 4 bases of the junction left unmatched. CDR3 sequence: CASSEQGVDYGYTF. Here the CDR3 DNA reads TGTGCCAGCAGCGAACAGGGGGTGGACTATGGCTACACCTTC.

The chain employs TRBV10-1 and TRBJ2-3; 8 positions match TRBD1. The CDR3 loop spans 13 amino acids. The ends lost 10 bases at V and 1 base at J; junction bases unmatched: 4. Germline V gene data show CDR1 as WNHNN and CDR2 as SYGVQD (reference sequence). For the CDR3, the DNA is TGCGCCATCCAGACAGGGGGCACAGATACGCAGTATTTT. It translates to CAIQTGGTDTQYF.

The genes are TRBV6-5 and TRBJ1-2; D is unresolved. CDR1 is MNHEY and CDR2 is SVGAGI in the germline V gene. This CDR3 has 14 residues. V gave up 0 bases and J gave up 4 bases, with 9 bases separating them. The DNA for the CDR3 is TGTGCCAGCAGTTACTCGAGCGGAGTCTATGGCTACACCTTC. Its protein product is CASSYSSGVYGYTF.

This clonotype has more than one count but fewer than ten. V gene TRBV29-1 combines with J gene TRBJ1-2; 8 bases line up with TRBD1. Germline trimming cut 7 bases from V and 3 bases from J; bases unmatched to any gene: 7. This CDR3 is 13 amino acids long. Germline V gives CDR1 SQVTM, CDR2 ANQGSEA. CDR3 in DNA: TGCAGCGGGGCGGACAGGGAGGACTATGGCTACACCTTC. This gives the protein CSGADREDYGYTF.

This clonotype was seen a handful of times. The chain couples TRBV7-2 to TRBJ1-2; no firm D call. V lost 1 base to trimming and J lost 11 bases, with 11 bases between them. Germline CDR1 is SGHTA and CDR2 is FQGNSA. This CDR3 spans 12 amino acids. Here the CDR3 DNA reads TGTGCCAGCAGCTTAGGGGCCAGGATATACACCTTC. Its translation is CASSLGARIYTF.

There are a few counts of this clonotype. The CDR3 DNA reads as TGTGCCAGCAGCTTCGACGTCACCTACGAGCAGTACTTC. It translates to CASSFDVTYEQYF. The J gene is TRBJ2-7, the V gene TRBV7-9, with D hard to call. V dropped 3 bases and J dropped 2 bases, with 8 bases sitting between them. The CDR3 is 13 amino acids. Germline CDR1 reads SEHNR; CDR2 reads FQNEAQ (reference sequence).

In its sample, this clonotype was seen a few times. The V and J genes are TRBV15 and TRBJ2-7; no definite D call. The CDR3 contains 13 residues. V was pared by 1 base and J by 6 bases, with 10 bases between. In germline, CDR1 is LNHNV, CDR2 YYDKDF (reference sequence). The CDR3: CATSRVHGSEQYF. In nucleotides, the CDR3 is TGTGCCACCAGCAGAGTCCACGGGTCCGAGCAGTACTTC.

This clonotype was detected only once. The gene calls are TRBV9 and TRBJ2-6; D gene unclear. CDR3 length: 15 residues. The V gene's germline CDR1 is SGDLS and CDR2 YYNGEE. The V end was cut by 0 bases, the J end by 1 base, with 5 bases between. CDR3 coding DNA: TGTGCCAGCAGCGTAGCTAGGTCTGGGGCCAACGTCCTGACTTTC. Amino acid sequence: CASSVARSGANVLTF.

The sample holds a few counts of this clonotype. The V call is TRBV14, the J call TRBJ2-3, with TRBD1 matching over 9 bases. The J segment lost 3 bases and the V segment lost 0 bases, leaving 4 bases of the junction unmatched. Germline V gene data show CDR1 as SGHDN and CDR2 as FVKESK. CDR3 length equals 16 residues. The CDR3 bases are TGTGCCAGCAGCCAAGATTCGGACAGGGGAACAGATACGCAGTATTTT. It is translated as CASSQDSDRGTDTQYF.

J is TRBJ2-2 and V is TRBV7-8; 7 bases map to TRBD1. With 5 bases clipped from V and 4 bases from J, the junction kept 13 bases outside the gene matches. Germline V gives CDR1 SGHVS, CDR2 FQNEAQ. The CDR3 is 17 amino acids. The CDR3 spells CASSLRQGRYFTGELFF. DNA of the CDR3: TGTGCCAGCAGCCTAAGACAGGGCCGCTACTTCACCGGGGAGCTGTTTTTT.